This T cell receptor beta chain was sequenced for a study of control samples from healthy donors and cancer patients. Germline V gene lookup returns CDR1 SGHTA and CDR2 FQGTGA. The CDR3 runs to 16 residues. Trimming left V 5 bases short and J 1 base short, with 15 bases between. The protocol was immunoSEQ multiplex PCR, while the TCRdb copy is restricted to in-frame clones and leaves out a portion. Of approximately 69,000 clones in the sample, 89% are singletons; the top ten hold roughly 6%. The TCR was taken from a man between 60 and 75 years old with colorectal cancer. Source material: PBMCs. The chain recombines TRBV7-3 with TRBJ2-1; maybe TRBD1 (6 bases). The CDR3 DNA sequence: TGTGCCAGCAGCCCCTCGGGGACACCTTCCTACAATGAGCAGTTCTTC. It translates to CASSPSGTPSYNEQFF.